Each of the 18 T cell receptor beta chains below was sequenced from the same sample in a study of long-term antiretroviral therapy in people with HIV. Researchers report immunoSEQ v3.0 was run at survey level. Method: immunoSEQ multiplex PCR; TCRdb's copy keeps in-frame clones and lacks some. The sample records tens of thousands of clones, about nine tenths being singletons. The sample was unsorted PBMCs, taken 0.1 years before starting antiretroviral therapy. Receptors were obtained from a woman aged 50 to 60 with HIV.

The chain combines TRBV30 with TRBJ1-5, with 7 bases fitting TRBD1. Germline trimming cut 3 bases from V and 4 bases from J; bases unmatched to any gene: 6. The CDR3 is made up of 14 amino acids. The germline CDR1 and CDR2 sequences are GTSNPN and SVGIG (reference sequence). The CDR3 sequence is CAWSEGALNQPQHF. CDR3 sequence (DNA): TGTGCCTGGAGCGAGGGGGCGTTAAATCAGCCCCAGCATTTT. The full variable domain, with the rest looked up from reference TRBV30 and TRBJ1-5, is SQTIHQWPATLVQPVGSPLSLECTVEGTSNPNLYWYRQAAGRGLQLLFYSVGIGQISSEVPQNLSASRPQDRQFILSSKKLLLSDSGFYLCAWSEGALNQPQHFGDGTRLSIL.

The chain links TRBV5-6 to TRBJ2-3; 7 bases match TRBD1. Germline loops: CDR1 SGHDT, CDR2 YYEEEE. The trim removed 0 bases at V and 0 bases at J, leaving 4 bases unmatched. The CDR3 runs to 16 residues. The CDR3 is CASSLVVGGSTDTQYF. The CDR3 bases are TGTGCCAGCAGCTTGGTTGTAGGGGGCAGCACAGATACGCAGTATTTT.

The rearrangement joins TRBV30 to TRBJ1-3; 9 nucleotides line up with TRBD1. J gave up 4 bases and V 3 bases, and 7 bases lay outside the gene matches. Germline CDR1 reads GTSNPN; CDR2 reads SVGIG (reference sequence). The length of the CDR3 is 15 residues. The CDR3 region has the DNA TGTGCCTGGAGCGAGGGACAGGGTTCGGGAAACACCATATATTTT. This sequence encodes CAWSEGQGSGNTIYF.

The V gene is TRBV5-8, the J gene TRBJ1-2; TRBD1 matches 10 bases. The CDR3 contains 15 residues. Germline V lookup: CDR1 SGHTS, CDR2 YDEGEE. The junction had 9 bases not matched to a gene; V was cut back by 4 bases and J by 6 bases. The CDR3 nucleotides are TGTGCCAGCAGCCCTATTACGACAGGGGGCGATGGCTACACCTTC. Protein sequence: CASSPITTGGDGYTF.

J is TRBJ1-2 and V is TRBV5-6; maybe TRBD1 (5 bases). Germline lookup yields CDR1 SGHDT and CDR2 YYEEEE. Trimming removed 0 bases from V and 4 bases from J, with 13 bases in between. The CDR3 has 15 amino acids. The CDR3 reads CASSLVAGRGYGYTF. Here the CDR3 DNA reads TGTGCCAGCAGCTTGGTGGCAGGGCGCGGCTATGGCTACACCTTC.

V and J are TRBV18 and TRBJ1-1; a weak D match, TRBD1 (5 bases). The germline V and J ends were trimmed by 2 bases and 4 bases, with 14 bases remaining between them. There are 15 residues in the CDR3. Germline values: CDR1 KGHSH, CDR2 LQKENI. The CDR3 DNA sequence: TGTGCCAGCTCACCATTCCAGGGAGAGGGCACTGAAGCTTTCTTT. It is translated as CASSPFQGEGTEAFF.

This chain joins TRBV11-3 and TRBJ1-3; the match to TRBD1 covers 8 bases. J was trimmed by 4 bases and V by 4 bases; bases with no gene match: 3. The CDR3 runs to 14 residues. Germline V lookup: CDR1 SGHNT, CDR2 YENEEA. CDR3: CASSWTGQGNTIYF. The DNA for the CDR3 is TGTGCCAGCAGCTGGACAGGGCAAGGAAACACCATATATTTT.

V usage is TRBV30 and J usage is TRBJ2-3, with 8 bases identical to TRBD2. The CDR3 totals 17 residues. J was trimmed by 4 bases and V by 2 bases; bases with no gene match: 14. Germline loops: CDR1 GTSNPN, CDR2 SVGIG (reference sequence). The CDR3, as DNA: TGTGCCTGGAGTCCCCCCAGTAGCGGGGCTGGCTCAGATACGCAGTATTTT. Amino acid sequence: CAWSPPSSGAGSDTQYF.

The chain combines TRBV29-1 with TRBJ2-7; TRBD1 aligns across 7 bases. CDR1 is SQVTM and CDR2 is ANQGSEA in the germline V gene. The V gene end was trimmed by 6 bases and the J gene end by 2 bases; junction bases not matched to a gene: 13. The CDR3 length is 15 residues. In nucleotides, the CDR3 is TGCAGCGTGCTAGGGGGCGAGGATAGGGCCTACGAGCAGTACTTC. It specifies CSVLGGEDRAYEQYF.

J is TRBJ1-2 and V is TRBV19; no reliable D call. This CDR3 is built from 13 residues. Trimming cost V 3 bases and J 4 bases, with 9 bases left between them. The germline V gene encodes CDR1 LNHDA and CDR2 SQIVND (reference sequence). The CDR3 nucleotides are TGTGCCAGTAGTATTGAGGTTTTCTATGGCTACACCTTC. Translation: CASSIEVFYGYTF.

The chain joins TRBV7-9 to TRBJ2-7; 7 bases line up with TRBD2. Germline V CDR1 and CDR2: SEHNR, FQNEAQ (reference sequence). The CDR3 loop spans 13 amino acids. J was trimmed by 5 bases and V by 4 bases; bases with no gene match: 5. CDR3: CASSSAGRDEQYF. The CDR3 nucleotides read TGTGCCAGCAGCTCAGCGGGACGGGACGAGCAGTACTTC.

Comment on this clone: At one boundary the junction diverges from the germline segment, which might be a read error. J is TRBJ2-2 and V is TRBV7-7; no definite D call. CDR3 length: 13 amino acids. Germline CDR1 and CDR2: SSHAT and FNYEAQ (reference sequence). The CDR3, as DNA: TGTGCTAGCAGTTGGACCCGCTCCGGGGAGCTGTTTTTT. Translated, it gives CASSWTRSGELFF.

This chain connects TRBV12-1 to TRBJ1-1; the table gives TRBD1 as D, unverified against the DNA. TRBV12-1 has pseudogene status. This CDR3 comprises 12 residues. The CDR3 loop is CATDRRNTEAFF. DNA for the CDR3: TGTGCCACAGACAGACGGAACACTGAAGCTTTCTTT.

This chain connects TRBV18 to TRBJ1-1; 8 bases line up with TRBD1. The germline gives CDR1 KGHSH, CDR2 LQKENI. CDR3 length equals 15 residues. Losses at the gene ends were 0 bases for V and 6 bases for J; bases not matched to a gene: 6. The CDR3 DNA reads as TGTGCCAGCTCACCACCCCTCGCAGGGGGCCCTGAAGCTTTCTTT. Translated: CASSPPLAGGPEAFF.

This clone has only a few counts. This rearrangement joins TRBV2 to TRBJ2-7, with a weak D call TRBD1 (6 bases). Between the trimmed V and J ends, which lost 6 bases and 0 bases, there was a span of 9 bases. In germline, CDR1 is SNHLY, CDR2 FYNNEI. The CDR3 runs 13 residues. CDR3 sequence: CASRQGFSYEQYF. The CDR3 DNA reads TGTGCCAGCAGACAGGGATTCTCCTACGAGCAGTACTTC.

For the CDR3, the DNA is TGTGCCAGCAGTGAAGCTCCGAAGCCCGAAGCTTTCTTT. Its protein is CASSEAPKPEAFF. The V call is TRBV6-1, the J call TRBJ1-1, with D hard to call. In germline, CDR1 is MNHNS, CDR2 SASEGT. Trimming took off 0 bases at V and 8 bases at J, with 10 bases between the two ends. This CDR3 comprises 13 residues.

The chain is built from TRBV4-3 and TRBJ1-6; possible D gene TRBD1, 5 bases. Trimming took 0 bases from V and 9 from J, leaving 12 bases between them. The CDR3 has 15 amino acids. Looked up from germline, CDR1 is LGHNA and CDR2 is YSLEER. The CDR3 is CASSQDQGSGSPLHF. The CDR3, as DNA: TGCGCCAGCAGCCAAGATCAGGGTTCAGGTTCACCCCTCCACTTT.

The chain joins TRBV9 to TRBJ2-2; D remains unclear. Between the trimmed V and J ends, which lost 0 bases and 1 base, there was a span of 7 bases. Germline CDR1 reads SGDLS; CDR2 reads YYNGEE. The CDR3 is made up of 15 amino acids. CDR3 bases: TGTGCCAGCAGCGTAGATGTCCGGAACACCGGGGAGCTGTTTTTT. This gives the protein CASSVDVRNTGELFF.